These T cell receptor beta chains were read from a single sample in a study of blood T cell repertoires in COVID-19. Data came from immunoSEQ multiplex PCR; TCRdb stores just in-frame clones and leaves some out. The sample has 120,000 or so clones, around 80% seen once. Sequenced material: peripheral blood. The receptors originated from a man in his sixties or seventies with acute or convalescent COVID-19. Each CDR3 is given with its conserved first and last residue. Each record gives: J gene, D gene, V gene, clone size, CDR3 protein, CDR3 DNA. A D gene is named only where the DNA matches it firmly. Expanded clones get a size class; other rows say once, few or many, or leave the size out.

>TRBJ2-3|TRBD2|TRBV5-4|NA
CASSPIALGRGGWYF
TGTGCCAGCAGCCCTATCGCCCTCGGACGGGGGGGGTGGTATTTT
>TRBJ1-1|NA|TRBV9|NA
CASSVVTGKNTEAFF
TGTGCCAGCAGCGTAGTTACGGGAAAGAACACTGAAGCTTTCTTT
>TRBJ1-1|NA|TRBV9|NA
CASSGTGGSAEAFF
TGTGCCAGCAGCGGAACGGGAGGTTCGGCTGAAGCTTTCTTT
>TRBJ1-4|TRBD1|TRBV28|NA
CASSTSRDRGWDEKLFF
TGTGCCAGCAGTACGTCCCGGGACAGGGGTTGGGATGAAAAACTGTTTTTT
>TRBJ2-3|TRBD1|TRBV30|NA
CAWSVGQGSADTQYF
TGTGCCTGGAGTGTAGGACAGGGAAGCGCAGATACGCAGTATTTT
>TRBJ1-5|TRBD1|TRBV28|NA
CASSPTGVSNQPQHF
TGTGCCAGCAGCCCGACAGGGGTGAGCAATCAGCCCCAGCATTTT
>TRBJ2-7|NA|TRBV2|NA
CASSARGFYEQYF
TGTGCCAGCAGTGCTAGGGGCTTCTACGAGCAGTACTTC
>TRBJ2-7|TRBD1|TRBV5-4|NA
CASSKNRDSYEQYF
TGTGCCAGCAGCAAAAACCGGGACAGCTACGAGCAGTACTTC
>TRBJ1-5|NA|TRBV28|NA
CASSPRGNQPQHF
TGTGCCAGCAGTCCGCGCGGGAATCAGCCCCAGCATTTT
>TRBJ2-7|TRBD1|TRBV5-4|few
CASSPNSGQGTYEQYF
TGTGCCAGCAGCCCGAATTCGGGACAGGGGACCTACGAGCAGTACTTC
>TRBJ2-1|NA|TRBV18|NA
CASSPTDGRYNEQFF
TGTGCCAGCTCACCAACAGACGGGAGATACAATGAGCAGTTCTTC
>TRBJ2-6|NA|TRBV11-2|NA
CASSSSSSGANVLTF
TGTGCCAGCAGTTCTAGTAGCTCTGGGGCCAACGTCCTGACTTTC
>TRBJ2-7|NA|TRBV19|once
CASSRDSFEQYF
TGTGCCAGTAGTAGAGACTCTTTCGAGCAGTACTTC
>TRBJ1-2|NA|TRBV28|NA
CASRPNPSGHGYTF
TGTGCCAGCAGGCCTAACCCTTCAGGGCATGGCTACACCTTC
>TRBJ2-7|NA|TRBV5-1|NA
CASSLDGDEQYF
TGCGCCAGCAGCTTGGACGGGGACGAGCAGTACTTC
>TRBJ2-7|NA|TRBV6-6|NA
CASSRNWARGKEGAYEQYF
TGTGCCAGCAGTCGAAATTGGGCCAGGGGAAAAGAAGGGGCCTACGAGCAGTACTTC
>TRBJ2-5|NA|TRBV12-3/TRBV12-4|NA
CASSLGGRWGQYF
TGTGCCAGCAGTTTAGGGGGGCGTTGGGGCCAGTACTTC
>TRBJ1-2|NA|TRBV5-1|NA
CASSLGQVLDYGYTF
TGCGCCAGCAGCTTGGGACAGGTCCTCGATTATGGCTACACCTTC
>TRBJ1-1|TRBD1|TRBV19|NA
CASSLGQGPTEAFF
TGTGCCAGTAGTCTGGGACAGGGTCCTACTGAAGCTTTCTTT
>TRBJ1-5|TRBD1|TRBV29-1|NA
CSVELGQGQPQHF
TGCAGCGTTGAATTGGGACAGGGTCAGCCCCAGCATTTT
>TRBJ2-2|NA|TRBV19|NA
CASSSDRFTGELFF
TGTGCCAGTAGCTCCGACAGGTTCACCGGGGAGCTGTTTTTT
>TRBJ2-2|NA|TRBV18|few
CASSPDSKNTGELFF
TGTGCCAGCTCGCCTGACAGTAAGAACACCGGGGAGCTGTTTTTT
>TRBJ1-1|NA|TRBV6-5|once
CASMETENTEAFF
TGTGCCAGCATGGAGACGGAGAACACTGAAGCTTTCTTT
>TRBJ1-5|TRBD1|TRBV3-1/TRBV3-2|NA
CASSKGQRNQPQHF
TGTGCCAGCAGCAAGGGACAGCGCAATCAGCCCCAGCATTTT
>TRBJ2-1|NA|TRBV24-1|NA
CATSAQGAGDYNEQFF
TGTGCCACCAGTGCCCAGGGGGCGGGGGACTACAATGAGCAGTTCTTC
>TRBJ1-1|TRBD1|TRBV28|NA
CASSAPGQGAAEAFF
TGTGCCAGCAGTGCACCGGGACAGGGGGCCGCTGAAGCTTTCTTT
>TRBJ2-2|TRBD2|TRBV15|NA
CATSRDLGLAENTGELFF
TGTGCCACCAGCAGAGATCTAGGTCTAGCGGAGAACACCGGGGAGCTGTTTTTT
>TRBJ2-1|NA|TRBV10-3|few
CAISTVRGSYNEQFF
TGTGCCATCAGTACCGTCCGGGGGTCCTACAATGAGCAGTTCTTC
>TRBJ2-6|NA|TRBV5-1|NA
CASSLGEGAGANVLTF
TGCGCCAGCAGCTTGGGAGAGGGGGCTGGGGCCAACGTCCTGACTTTC
>TRBJ1-5|NA|TRBV4-2|NA
CASSQDGGGRFNNQPQHF
TGTGCCAGCAGCCAAGATGGGGGGGGGAGGTTCAACAATCAGCCCCAGCATTTT
>TRBJ1-1|NA|TRBV3-1/TRBV3-2|NA
CASSQDNIEAFF
TGTGCCAGCAGCCAAGATAACATTGAAGCTTTCTTT
>TRBJ1-4|TRBD1|TRBV6-1|once
CASSGGQLATNEKLFF
TGTGCCAGCAGTGGGGGACAGCTTGCAACTAATGAAAAACTGTTTTTT
>TRBJ2-7|NA|TRBV27|NA
CASRRDLGYEQYF
TGTGCCAGCAGACGGGACTTGGGTTACGAGCAGTACTTC
>TRBJ2-1|TRBD2|TRBV7-2|NA
CASSFLAGGNEQFF
TGTGCCAGCAGCTTTCTAGCGGGCGGTAATGAGCAGTTCTTC
>TRBJ2-7|NA|TRBV5-1|NA
CASSTGQTLAYEQYF
TGCGCCAGCAGCACCGGACAAACCTTGGCCTACGAGCAGTACTTC
>TRBJ2-5|NA|TRBV3-1/TRBV3-2|NA
CASSQGGRGGQYF
TGTGCCAGCAGCCAAGGGGGCCGGGGAGGCCAGTACTTC
>TRBJ1-2|NA|TRBV27|many
CASISPSREAYGYTF
TGTGCCAGCATCTCCCCCAGCAGGGAGGCTTATGGCTACACCTTC
>TRBJ1-2|TRBD1|TRBV5-8|NA
CASSITGANYGYTF
TGTGCCAGCAGCATTACAGGGGCCAACTATGGCTACACCTTC
>TRBJ1-1|NA|TRBV15|NA
CATSRDPGTEAFF
TGTGCCACCAGCAGAGATCCGGGGACTGAAGCTTTCTTT
>TRBJ1-5|TRBD1|TRBV28|NA
CASSLQQGRHGNQPQHF
TGTGCCAGCAGTTTACAACAGGGGCGGCATGGCAATCAGCCCCAGCATTTT
>TRBJ2-7|NA|TRBV20-1|NA
CSASQGILDEQYF
TGCAGTGCTAGTCAGGGGATCCTCGACGAGCAGTACTTC
>TRBJ2-2|NA|TRBV3-1/TRBV3-2|NA
CASSQEWRGTGELFF
TGTGCCAGCAGCCAAGAGTGGAGAGGCACCGGGGAGCTGTTTTTT
>TRBJ1-2|TRBD1|TRBV28|NA
CASRQSRDSLYGYTF
TGTGCCAGCAGGCAAAGTAGGGACAGCCTTTACGGCTACACCTTC
>TRBJ2-2|TRBD1|TRBV5-3|few
CARSWDRPFANTGELFF
TGTGCCAGAAGCTGGGACAGGCCGTTCGCGAACACCGGGGAGCTGTTTTTT
>TRBJ2-5|NA|TRBV6-6|NA
CASRRSQETQYF
TGTGCCAGCAGACGGAGCCAAGAGACCCAGTACTTC
>TRBJ1-5|TRBD1|TRBV4-1|NA
CASSQSGTGAGQPQHF
TGCGCCAGCAGCCAAAGTGGGACAGGGGCCGGTCAGCCCCAGCATTTT
>TRBJ1-4|TRBD1|TRBV23-1|NA
CASSQAPGQVNEKLFF
TGCGCCAGCAGTCAAGCCCCGGGACAGGTTAATGAAAAACTGTTTTTT
>TRBJ1-2|NA|TRBV27|NA
CASSLNAYNYGYTF
TGTGCCAGCAGTTTGAACGCCTATAACTATGGCTACACCTTC
>TRBJ2-2|NA|TRBV3-1/TRBV3-2|once
CASSHNPLAGSGAGELFF
TGTGCCAGCAGCCACAATCCCCTAGCCGGGTCGGGGGCCGGGGAGCTGTTTTTT
>TRBJ2-3|TRBD2|TRBV6-5|once
CASSYLAGSDTQYF
TGTGCCAGCAGTTACCTAGCGGGGTCAGATACGCAGTATTTT
>TRBJ2-7|TRBD2|TRBV2|NA
CARSIAGGRYEQYF
TGTGCCAGGAGTATAGCGGGGGGGAGGTACGAGCAGTACTTC
>TRBJ2-7|TRBD2|TRBV10-3|NA
CATTSGSGGYEQYF
TGTGCCACCACTTCGGGCTCGGGGGGCTACGAGCAGTACTTC
>TRBJ2-7|NA|TRBV11-3|NA
CASSLPGGHEQYF
TGTGCCAGCAGCTTACCGGGTGGTCACGAGCAGTACTTC
>TRBJ1-3|NA|TRBV3-1/TRBV3-2|NA
CASSQDRVVLSGNTIYF
TGTGCCAGCAGCCAAGATCGGGTGGTTCTCTCTGGAAACACCATATATTTT
>TRBJ2-1|NA|TRBV19|NA
CASRLSVSSYNEQFF
TGTGCCAGTAGGCTGAGTGTAAGCTCCTACAATGAGCAGTTCTTC
>TRBJ2-2|NA|TRBV4-1|NA
CASSQERHNTGELFF
TGCGCCAGCAGCCAAGAGAGACATAACACCGGGGAGCTGTTTTTT
>TRBJ2-7|TRBD1|TRBV19|NA
CASRTGTGSYEQYF
TGTGCCAGTCGTACCGGGACAGGGTCCTACGAGCAGTACTTC
>TRBJ1-2|NA|TRBV6-5|NA
CASSSDGSYGYTF
TGTGCCAGCAGCAGCGACGGATCCTATGGCTACACCTTC
>TRBJ1-2|NA|TRBV12-3/TRBV12-4|NA
CASSDRYYGYTF
TGTGCCAGCAGTGATCGGTACTATGGCTACACCTTC
>TRBJ2-1|NA|TRBV28|NA
CASSFRASLGARNEQFF
TGTGCCAGCAGTTTTCGAGCCTCTTTGGGGGCGCGAAATGAGCAGTTCTTC